What follows is one T cell receptor beta chain and its context. These data originate in a study of T-cell reconstitution after alpha-beta-depleted transplantation in children. Germline CDR1 SQVTM, CDR2 ANQGSEA. The CDR3 runs to 11 residues. The V end was cut by 8 bases, the J end by 1 base, with 8 bases between. Researchers prepared the TCRbeta library using unique molecular identifiers, the study reports. TCRdb analysed the PCR reads with MiXCR anew, one entry per CDR3 protein. The sample lists over 550,000 distinct CDR3 sequences, over 9.5% occurring once. This sequence joins TRBV29-1 and TRBJ1-1; D not resolved. Sequencing was performed on PBMCs from the stem cell graft donor, taken from the stem cell graft. The clonotype originates from a human donor who donated a stem cell graft to a child with acute myeloid leukemia. Here the CDR3 reads CSCRRNTEAFF. CDR3 sequence (DNA): TGCAGCTGCCGTAGGAACACTGAAGCTTTCTTT.